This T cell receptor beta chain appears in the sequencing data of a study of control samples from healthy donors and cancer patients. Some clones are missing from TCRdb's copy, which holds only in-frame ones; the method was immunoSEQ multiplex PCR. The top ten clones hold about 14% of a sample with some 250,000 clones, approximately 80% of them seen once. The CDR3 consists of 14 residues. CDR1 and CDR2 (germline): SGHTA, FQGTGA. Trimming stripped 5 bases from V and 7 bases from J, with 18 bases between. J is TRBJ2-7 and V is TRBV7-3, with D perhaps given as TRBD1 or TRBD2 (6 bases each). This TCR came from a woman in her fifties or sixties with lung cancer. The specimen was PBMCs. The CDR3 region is CASSAISGAGEQYF. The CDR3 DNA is TGTGCCAGCAGCGCGATATCGGGGGCTGGGGAGCAGTACTTC.